Listed here is a single T cell receptor beta chain. This sample was included in a study of preoperative IRX-2 immunotherapy in early breast cancer. Trimming removed 0 bases at V and 8 bases at J, with 10 bases between. The germline gives CDR1 LNHDA, CDR2 SQIVND (reference sequence). The CDR3 is 13 amino acids. Specified treatment: preoperative locoregional IRX-2 cytokine immunotherapy. Samples came from a phase Ib trial of preoperative locoregional IRX-2 cytokine immunotherapy. Profiled with immunoSEQ multiplex PCR; TCRdb holds only in-frame clones, not every one. This table holds about 23,000 clones, over 75% found once.

The source material was tumor tissue, sampled after IRX-2 immunotherapy. J is TRBJ1-1 and V is TRBV19; TRBD1 is a possible D gene (5 bases). The TCR comes from a human donor with breast cancer. CDR3 in DNA: TGTGCCAGTAGTATAGATGTGGGGCGGGAAGCTTTCTTT. Amino acids: CASSIDVGREAFF. Combining the CDR3 with reference TRBV19 and TRBJ1-1 gives the whole variable domain DGGITQSPKYLFRKEGQNVTLSCEQNLNHDAMYWYRQDPGQGLRLIYYSQIVNDFQKGDIAEGYSVSREKKESFPLTVTSAQKNPTAFYLCASSIDVGREAFFGQGTRLTVV.